Below are 4 T cell receptor beta chains sequenced from a single sample in a study of regulatory T cells in long-lasting Graves disease. The TCR beta library used iRepertoire HTBI primers with Arm-PCR amplification of CDR3. Each CDR3 protein gets one entry after TCRdb re-called the multiplex PCR reads with MiXCR. The sample has about 620,000 distinct CDR3 sequences; around 17% are singletons. Time point defined: newly diagnosed GD, antithyroid drugs for less than 3 months. Scientists built the TCR library using RNA that was extracted from PBMCs. These records were also assigned to another study, of T cells in Graves' hyperthyroidism and ophthalmopathy.

The input for sequencing was peripheral blood mononuclear cells (PBMCs), taken at new diagnosis, from a patient treated with antithyroid drugs. These receptors were obtained from a woman in her thirties with Graves disease.

J is TRBJ1-6 and V is TRBV19; a possible D gene is TRBD1 (5 bases). V lost 9 bases, J lost 7 bases, and 16 bases lay in between. This CDR3 is built from 14 residues. The V gene's germline CDR1 is LNHDA and CDR2 SQIVND (reference sequence). CDR3 region: CASQGLYGNSPLHF. CDR3 bases: TGTGCCAGCCAGGGACTTTATGGGAATTCACCCCTCCACTTT.

This clonotype has at least ten counts. This sequence joins TRBV2 and TRBJ2-2; D might be TRBD2 (5 bases). The CDR3 is made up of 16 amino acids. Germline-derived CDR1 and CDR2 are SNHLY and FYNNEI. Trimming removed 5 bases at V and 0 bases at J, with 13 bases between. CDR3 DNA sequence: TGTGCCAGCAGTCAGGACGGACTCGCGAACACCGGGGAGCTGTTTTTT. This encodes CASSQDGLANTGELFF.

The chain links TRBV10-2 to TRBJ1-4; D is uncertain. Trimming removed 8 bases at V and 2 bases at J, with 12 bases between. The CDR3 sequence is 14 residues long. CDR1 is WSHSY, CDR2 SAAADI, per germline. The CDR3 DNA reads TGCGCCAGCGGATCGGGTCAGACTAATGAAAAACTGTTTTTT. It codes for CASGSGQTNEKLFF.

This clonotype has a count of ten or more. V and J are TRBV7-9 and TRBJ2-7; TRBD1 or TRBD2 may be the D gene (5 bases each). Trimming left V 5 bases short and J 5 bases short, with 22 bases between. CDR3 size: 16 residues. The germline CDR1 and CDR2 sequences are SEHNR and FQNEAQ (reference sequence). CDR3 residues: CASSRFKQAGGDEQYF. CDR3 nucleotide sequence: TGTGCCAGCAGCCGATTTAAACAGGCTGGAGGCGACGAGCAGTACTTC.